The 24 T cell receptor beta chains below come from one sample, sequenced in a study of control samples from healthy donors and cancer patients. The data were produced by immunoSEQ multiplex PCR, yet TCRdb's version contains in-frame clones alone and is incomplete. The table includes approximately 120,000 clones, around 89% detected once. Material for sequencing was blood. These TCRs come from a woman aged 45-65 years in good health.

This clone appeared a single time. V gene TRBV5-1 combines with J gene TRBJ1-1; D may be TRBD1 (5 bases). The CDR3 is 15 residues long. V lost 3 bases to trimming and J lost 0 bases, with 12 bases between them. Germline lookup yields CDR1 SGHRS and CDR2 YFSETQ. CDR3 in amino acids: CASSSRQGMNTEAFF. The DNA of the CDR3 is TGCGCCAGCAGCTCGAGGCAGGGAATGAACACTGAAGCTTTCTTT.

The genes are TRBV27 and TRBJ1-2; D not resolved. The CDR3 is made up of 13 amino acids. CDR1 MNHEY and CDR2 SMNVEV come from the germline V gene (reference sequence). The V gene lost 0 bases and the J gene lost 4 bases, with 6 bases spanning the gap. CDR3 DNA sequence: TGTGCCAGCAGTTTATCCGGGTCCTATGGCTACACCTTC. Amino acid sequence: CASSLSGSYGYTF.

V and J are TRBV29-1 and TRBJ2-4; 8 bases fit TRBD2. There are 13 residues in the CDR3. V gave up 8 bases and J gave up 8 bases; unmatched junction bases: 11. Looked up from germline, CDR1 is SQVTM and CDR2 is ANQGSEA. The CDR3, as DNA: TGCAGCTCGACCGGGACTAGAGAGGACATTCAGTACTTC. Protein product: CSSTGTREDIQYF.

This clone showed up just a few times. This CDR3 is also generated by other DNA sequences in the sample. The rearrangement uses TRBV7-9 and TRBJ2-3; D call uncertain. V lost 1 base to trimming and J lost 4 bases, with 3 bases between them. From germline, CDR1 is SEHNR and CDR2 FQNEAQ (reference sequence). The CDR3 is 12 residues long. The CDR3 DNA follows: TGTGCCAGCAGCTTAGGCCCAGATACGCAGTATTTT. Translation gives CASSLGPDTQYF.

The DNA for the CDR3 is TGTGCCAGCAGGATTCAGGGACAGGTCTCTGAAGCTTTCTTT. Translated, it gives CASRIQGQVSEAFF. The chain uses TRBV6-6 and TRBJ1-1; 8 bases agree with TRBD1. V shed 6 bases and J 6 bases; nucleotides not matched to a gene: 9. CDR1 and CDR2 (germline): MNHNY, SVGAGI (reference sequence). The CDR3 length is 14 residues.

The genes are TRBV6-5 and TRBJ2-7, with D possibly being TRBD2 (5 bases). Germline values: CDR1 MNHEY, CDR2 SVGAGI. V was trimmed by 0 bases and J by 5 bases, leaving 14 bases between them. CDR3 size: 15 residues. Here the CDR3 reads CASSYSTEGSHEQYF. CDR3 DNA: TGTGCCAGCAGTTACTCGACTGAGGGATCGCACGAGCAGTACTTC.

V and J are TRBV11-2 and TRBJ2-3; D call uncertain. CDR3 size: 15 residues. The V end was cut by 5 bases, the J end by 0 bases, with 12 bases between. Germline V gene lookup returns CDR1 SGHAT and CDR2 FQNNGV. The CDR3 protein is CASSKRYSSTDTQYF. The CDR3 bases are TGTGCCAGCAGCAAACGGTACAGCAGCACAGATACGCAGTATTTT.

The sample holds one count of this clone. This sequence joins TRBV6-5 and TRBJ2-2, with D tentatively TRBD1 (6 bases). V shed 2 bases and J shed 3 bases, with 10 bases lying between them. CDR3 size: 15 residues. Germline CDR1 MNHEY, CDR2 SVGAGI. The CDR3 is CASSYGGQYTGELFF. In DNA, the CDR3 is TGTGCCAGCAGTTACGGGGGACAATACACCGGGGAGCTGTTTTTT.

In DNA form, the CDR3 reads TGTGCCAGTAGTATAGACAGGGGCCCCAATCAGCCCCAGCATTTT. Translation gives CASSIDRGPNQPQHF. The rearrangement links TRBV19 to TRBJ1-5; possible D gene TRBD1, 6 bases. Trimming pared 0 bases from V and 3 bases from J, leaving 9 bases between. The germline gives CDR1 LNHDA, CDR2 SQIVND (reference sequence). The CDR3 length is 15 residues.

The chain joins TRBV3-1 (or the pseudogene TRBV3-2) to TRBJ2-7; D unresolved. V shed 1 base and J shed 4 bases, with 14 bases lying between them. The germline gives CDR1 LGHDT, CDR2 YNNKEL (reference sequence). The length of the CDR3 is 15 residues. The CDR3, as DNA: TGTGCCAGCAGCCAAGTTTTTCTAGAGAGGTACGAGCAGTACGTC. Protein product: CASSQVFLERYEQYV.

The chain uses TRBV24-1 and TRBJ2-1, with D possibly being TRBD1 or TRBD2 (5 bases each). V was cut by 4 bases and J by 5 bases, with 11 bases left in between. The CDR3 sequence is 14 residues long. Germline V lookup: CDR1 KGHDR, CDR2 SFDVKD. CDR3 sequence: CATSDAGTHNEQFF. The CDR3 DNA follows: TGTGCCACCAGTGACGCTGGGACCCACAATGAGCAGTTCTTC.

The chain links TRBV7-2 to TRBJ1-6; the D is unclear. The germline V gene encodes CDR1 SGHTA and CDR2 FQGNSA. There are 15 residues in the CDR3. Trimming pared 3 bases from V and 6 bases from J, leaving 12 bases between. Written as DNA, the CDR3 is TGTGCCAGCAGCTTGCCCCGACCTTTTAATTCACCCCTCCACTTT. Its protein is CASSLPRPFNSPLHF. Combining the CDR3 with reference TRBV7-2 and TRBJ1-6 gives the whole variable domain GAGVSQSPSNKVTEKGKDVELRCDPISGHTALYWYRQSLGQGLEFLIYFQGNSAPDKSGLPSDRFSAERTGGSVSTLTIQRTQQEDSAVYLCASSLPRPFNSPLHFGNGTRLTVT.

The V gene is TRBV9, the J gene TRBJ1-2; D is uncertain. Trimming stripped 4 bases from V and 2 bases from J, with 9 bases between. The CDR3 has 13 residues. Germline V lookup: CDR1 SGDLS, CDR2 YYNGEE. Written as DNA, the CDR3 is TGTGCCAGCAGCCCGATTACCAACTATGGCTACACCTTC. Its translation is CASSPITNYGYTF.

The chain is built from TRBV21-1 and TRBJ2-3; whether TRBD1, the table's D call, matches the DNA was not checked. TRBV21-1 is deemed a pseudogene. The CDR3 is 17 amino acids. The DNA of the CDR3 is TGTGCCAGCAGCGACGTCAAATCAGGTGTCAGCACAGATACGCAGTATTTT. The encoded protein is CASSDVKSGVSTDTQYF.

The rearrangement links TRBV2 to TRBJ2-3, with 8 bases fitting TRBD2. The germline V gene encodes CDR1 SNHLY and CDR2 FYNNEI. V lost 3 bases to trimming and J lost 2 bases; unmatched junction nucleotides: 10. The CDR3 extends over 17 amino acids. Written as DNA, the CDR3 is TGTGCCAGCAGTGAGCAGGGACTAGGGAAATACACAGATACGCAGTATTTT. Translation: CASSEQGLGKYTDTQYF.

The chain employs TRBV5-1 and TRBJ2-2; the D gene is possibly TRBD1 (5 bases). CDR3 size: 15 residues. V was cut by 4 bases and J by 2 bases, with 12 bases left in between. The germline V gene has CDR1 SGHRS and CDR2 YFSETQ. The CDR3: CASSLQDTNTGELFF. The CDR3, as DNA: TGCGCCAGCAGCCTACAGGATACAAACACCGGGGAGCTGTTTTTT.

This chain links TRBV7-9 with TRBJ1-2; TRBD1 matches 8 bases. Losses at the gene ends were 7 bases for V and 13 bases for J; bases not matched to a gene: 17. The germline gives CDR1 SEHNR, CDR2 FQNEAQ (reference sequence). The CDR3 runs 14 residues. This CDR3 reads CASTGQGSIGEGTF. CDR3 nucleotides: TGTGCCAGCACAGGACAGGGCTCCATTGGGGAGGGCACCTTC.

J is TRBJ2-3 and V is TRBV4-1; 11 bases agree with TRBD2. Unmatched junction bases numbered 7, after V lost 0 bases and J lost 2 bases. Looked up from germline, CDR1 is MGHRA and CDR2 is YSYEKL. This CDR3 is 18 amino acids long. The chain's CDR3 is CASSQDATSGAYTDTQYF. In DNA form, the CDR3 reads TGCGCCAGCAGCCAAGACGCGACTAGCGGGGCCTACACAGATACGCAGTATTTT.

The gene calls are TRBV7-9 and TRBJ2-7, with a weak D call TRBD1 (6 bases). The CDR3 length is 13 residues. The V end lost 2 bases, the J end lost 5 bases, and 10 bases lay between the germline ends. The germline gives CDR1 SEHNR, CDR2 FQNEAQ (reference sequence). The DNA for the CDR3 is TGTGCCAGCAGCTTACTACAGGGACACGAGCAGTACTTC. Translated: CASSLLQGHEQYF.

This rearrangement joins TRBV9 to TRBJ2-5, with TRBD1 matching 8 bases. This CDR3 comprises 15 residues. The ends lost 0 bases at V and 4 bases at J; junction bases unmatched: 5. CDR1 and CDR2 (germline): SGDLS, YYNGEE. CDR3: CASSVGGQVRETQYF. In nucleotides, the CDR3 is TGTGCCAGCAGCGTAGGGGGACAGGTCAGAGAGACCCAGTACTTC.

About this clone: This same CDR3 is encoded by further DNA sequences in the sample. The V and J genes are TRBV19 and TRBJ2-1, with TRBD2 matching 8 bases. V was clipped by 4 bases and J by 8 bases; unmatched bases: 4. The CDR3 spans 13 residues. From germline, CDR1 is LNHDA and CDR2 SQIVND (reference sequence). Here the CDR3 DNA reads TGTGCCAGTAGTAACCTAGCGGGCGATGAGCAGTTCTTC. Amino acids: CASSNLAGDEQFF.

The chain combines TRBV5-6 with TRBJ2-7; D assignment may be TRBD1 or TRBD2 (5 bases each). The V gene's germline CDR1 is SGHDT and CDR2 YYEEEE. This CDR3 region has 16 residues. Trimming left V 2 bases short and J 2 bases short, with 17 bases between. The CDR3 nucleotides are TGTGCCAGCAGCTTTCCCTCTGGGACGGACCCCTACGAGCAGTACTTC. This codes for CASSFPSGTDPYEQYF.

The chain recombines TRBV28 with TRBJ2-2, with 9 nucleotides matching TRBD1. The germline V gene has CDR1 MDHEN and CDR2 SYDVKM. V shed 4 bases and J 4 bases; nucleotides not matched to a gene: 7. The CDR3 has 16 amino acids. The CDR3 DNA follows: TGTGCCAGCAGTTCCTCTCACAGGGGGCGCACCGGGGAGCTGTTTTTT. Protein: CASSSSHRGRTGELFF.

The gene calls are TRBV7-2 and TRBJ2-7; D not resolved. The CDR3 loop spans 12 amino acids. Per the germline V gene, CDR1 is SGHTA and CDR2 is FQGNSA. V was pared by 5 bases and J by 2 bases, with 7 bases between. This chain's CDR3 is CASSPSTYEQYF. In nucleotides, the CDR3 is TGTGCCAGCAGCCCAAGTACCTACGAGCAGTACTTC.